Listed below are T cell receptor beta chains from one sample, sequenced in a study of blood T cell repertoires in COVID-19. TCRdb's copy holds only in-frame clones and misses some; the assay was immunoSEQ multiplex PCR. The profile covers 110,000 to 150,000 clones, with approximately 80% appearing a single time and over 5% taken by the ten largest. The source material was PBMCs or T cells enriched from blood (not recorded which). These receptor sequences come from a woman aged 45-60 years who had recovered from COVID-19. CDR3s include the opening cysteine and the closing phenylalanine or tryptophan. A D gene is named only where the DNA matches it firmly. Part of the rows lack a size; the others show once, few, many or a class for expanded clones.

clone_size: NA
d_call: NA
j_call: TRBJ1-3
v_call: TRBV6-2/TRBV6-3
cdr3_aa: CASSYSPTGLVTGNTIYF
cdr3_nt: TGTGCCAGCAGTTACTCGCCGACAGGACTTGTTACTGGAAACACCATATATTTT

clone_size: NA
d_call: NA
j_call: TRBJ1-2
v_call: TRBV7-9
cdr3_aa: CASSLVPGGNYGYTF
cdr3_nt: TGTGCCAGCAGCTTAGTGCCAGGCGGGAACTATGGCTACACCTTC

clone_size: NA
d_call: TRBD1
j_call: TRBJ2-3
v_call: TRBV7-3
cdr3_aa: CASSQDRGTQYF
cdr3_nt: TGTGCCAGCAGCCAGGACAGGGGCACGCAGTATTTT

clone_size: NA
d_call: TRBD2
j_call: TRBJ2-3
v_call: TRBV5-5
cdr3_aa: CASSSTERGADTQYF
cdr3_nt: TGTGCCAGCAGCTCCACTGAGCGGGGTGCAGATACGCAGTATTTT

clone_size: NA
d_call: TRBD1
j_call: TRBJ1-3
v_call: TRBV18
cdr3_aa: CASSPYDLRDSLFSGNTIYF
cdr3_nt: TGTGCCAGCTCACCATACGATCTTCGGGACAGTTTATTCTCTGGAAACACCATATATTTT

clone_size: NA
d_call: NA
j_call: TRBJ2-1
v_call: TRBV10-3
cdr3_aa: CAIAGPGNEQFF
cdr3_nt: TGTGCCATAGCGGGCCCAGGGAATGAGCAGTTCTTC

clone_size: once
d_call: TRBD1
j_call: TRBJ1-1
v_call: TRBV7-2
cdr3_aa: CASSQDRRTEAFF
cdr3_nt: TGTGCCAGCAGCCAGGACAGGCGGACTGAAGCTTTCTTT

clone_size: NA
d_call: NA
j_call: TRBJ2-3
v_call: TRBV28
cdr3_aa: CASRPGTGVQYF
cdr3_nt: TGTGCCAGCAGACCGGGGACTGGCGTTCAGTATTTT

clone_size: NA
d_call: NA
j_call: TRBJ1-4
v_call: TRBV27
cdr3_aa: CASSLFTGLNEKLFF
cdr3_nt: TGTGCCAGCAGTCTTTTTACAGGGCTTAATGAAAAACTGTTTTTT

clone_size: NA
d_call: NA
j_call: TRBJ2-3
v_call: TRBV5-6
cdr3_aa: CASLDGIYTDTQYF
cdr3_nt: TGTGCCAGCCTTGACGGGATCTACACAGATACGCAGTATTTT

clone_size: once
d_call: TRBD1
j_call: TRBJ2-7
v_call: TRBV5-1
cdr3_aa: CASSAQGASYEQYF
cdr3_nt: TGCGCCAGCAGCGCACAGGGGGCTTCCTACGAGCAGTACTTC

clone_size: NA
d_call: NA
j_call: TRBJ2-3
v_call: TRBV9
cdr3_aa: CASSAGGTDTQYF
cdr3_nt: TGTGCCAGCAGCGCGGGGGGCACAGATACGCAGTATTTT

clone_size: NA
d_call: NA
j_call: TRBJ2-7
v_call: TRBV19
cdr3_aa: CASSIGGESSYEQYF
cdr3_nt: TGTGCCAGTAGTATTGGAGGGGAAAGCTCCTACGAGCAGTACTTC

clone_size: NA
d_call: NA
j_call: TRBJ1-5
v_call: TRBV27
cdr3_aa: CASSLRVRGGDQPQHF
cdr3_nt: TGTGCCAGCAGTTTGCGGGTTCGAGGGGGGGATCAGCCCCAGCATTTT

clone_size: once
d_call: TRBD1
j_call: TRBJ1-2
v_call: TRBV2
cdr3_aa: CASSEFATGSVYGYTF
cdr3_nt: TGTGCCAGCAGTGAATTCGCGACAGGGAGTGTCTATGGCTACACCTTC

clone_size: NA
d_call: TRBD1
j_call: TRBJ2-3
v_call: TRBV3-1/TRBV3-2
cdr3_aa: CASSPPGTGRTDTQYF
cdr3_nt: TGTGCCAGCAGCCCACCCGGGACAGGGCGCACAGATACGCAGTATTTT

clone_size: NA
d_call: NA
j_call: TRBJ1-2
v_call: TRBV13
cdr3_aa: CASSSLRDTDYGYTF
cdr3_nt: TGTGCCAGCAGCTCGCTACGGGACACAGACTATGGCTACACCTTC

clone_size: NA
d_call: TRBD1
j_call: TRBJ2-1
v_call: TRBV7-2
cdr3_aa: CASSSRTGGYNEQFF
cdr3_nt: TGTGCCAGCAGCTCTCGGACAGGGGGGTACAATGAGCAGTTCTTC

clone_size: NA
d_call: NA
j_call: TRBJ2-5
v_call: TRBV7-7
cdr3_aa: CASSLTELQETQYF
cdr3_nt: TGTGCCAGCAGCTTAACAGAATTACAAGAGACCCAGTACTTC

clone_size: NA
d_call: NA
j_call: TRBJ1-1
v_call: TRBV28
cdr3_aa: CASSATRGVNTEAFF
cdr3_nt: TGTGCCAGCAGTGCCACCCGCGGAGTGAACACTGAAGCTTTCTTT

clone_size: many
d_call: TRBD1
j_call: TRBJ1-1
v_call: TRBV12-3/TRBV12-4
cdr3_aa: CASSSRGQAFF
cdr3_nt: TGTGCCAGCAGTTCCAGGGGGCAAGCTTTCTTT

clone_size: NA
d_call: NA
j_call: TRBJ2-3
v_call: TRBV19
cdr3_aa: CASSRTSAGDTQYF
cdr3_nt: TGTGCCAGTAGTCGCACATCGGCAGGAGATACGCAGTATTTT

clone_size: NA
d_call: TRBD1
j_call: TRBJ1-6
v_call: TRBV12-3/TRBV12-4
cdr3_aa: CATAGGPNSPLHF
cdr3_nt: TGTGCCACCGCAGGGGGCCCTAATTCACCCCTCCACTTT